Listed below are T cell receptor beta chains from one sample, sequenced in a study of sequential checkpoint blockade in melanoma. Using immunoSEQ multiplex PCR, the repertoire was profiled, and TCRdb retains in-frame clones only, with some absent. The table lists around 9,600 clones, around 60% of them singletons, with 41% in the top ten. The sequences come from CD8+ T cells sorted from blood (inferred from file names), collected from a patient given nivolumab and ipilimumab in sequence. These TCRs come from a human donor with melanoma. Both conserved end residues are part of each CDR3. Each record gives: V gene, clone size, CDR3 protein. Some rows mark clone size as missing; the rest say once, few, many or name a class of expanded clone.

V gene: TRBV6-1; clone size: NA; CDR3 protein: CASIGTGLYEQYF
V gene: TRBV5-1; clone size: once; CDR3 protein: CASSLDPLSTNEKLFF
V gene: TRBV4-3; clone size: NA; CDR3 protein: CASSQDGVLGTVNEKLFF
V gene: TRBV4-2; clone size: NA; CDR3 protein: CASSQESRGGYTGELFF
V gene: TRBV6-1; clone size: NA; CDR3 protein: CASNTGDSNQPQHF
V gene: TRBV6-8; clone size: few; CDR3 protein: CASSYSSLASYNEQFF
V gene: TRBV9; clone size: NA; CDR3 protein: CASSVGPGTPNYGYTF
V gene: TRBV27; clone size: few; CDR3 protein: CASSLGRGSEQYF
V gene: TRBV4-3; clone size: few; CDR3 protein: CASSPPGTSGGRNTGELFF
V gene: TRBV11-3; clone size: NA; CDR3 protein: CASSLSPTNEQFF
V gene: TRBV4-2; clone size: few; CDR3 protein: CASSQDSGIYNSPLHF
V gene: TRBV28; clone size: few; CDR3 protein: CASIMTGTGLDQPQHF
V gene: TRBV6-4; clone size: NA; CDR3 protein: CASSDSTGGADTQYF
V gene: TRBV2; clone size: NA; CDR3 protein: CASSPLAGGGEQYF
V gene: TRBV6-5; clone size: NA; CDR3 protein: CASNYSPPEHRGAVF
V gene: TRBV9; clone size: once; CDR3 protein: CASSVGPGRKTQYF
V gene: TRBV7-9; clone size: NA; CDR3 protein: CASSRTSGDTQYF
V gene: TRBV6-4; clone size: NA; CDR3 protein: CASSPGGNQPQHF
V gene: TRBV6-5; clone size: NA; CDR3 protein: CATARQGGMNTEAFF
V gene: TRBV7-8; clone size: NA; CDR3 protein: CASSLVPGTEAFF
V gene: TRBV30; clone size: NA; CDR3 protein: CAWSDDETWGGKNSPLHF
V gene: TRBV6-4; clone size: few; CDR3 protein: CASSDKGTGDTGELFF
V gene: TRBV5-6; clone size: NA; CDR3 protein: CASSLVRAGRSGELFF
V gene: TRBV4-1; clone size: few; CDR3 protein: CASSQGTTSTGEKLFF
V gene: TRBV14; clone size: NA; CDR3 protein: CASSPLGSTDTQYF
V gene: TRBV7-2; clone size: NA; CDR3 protein: CASSPDRAHTGELFF
V gene: TRBV28; clone size: NA; CDR3 protein: CASAPGRGTLDEQFF
V gene: TRBV6-6; clone size: few; CDR3 protein: CASRVTGGLGNTIYF
V gene: TRBV10-3; clone size: NA; CDR3 protein: CAISETTGGTEAFF
V gene: TRBV13; clone size: NA; CDR3 protein: CASSLGTGGAPYEQYF
V gene: TRBV9; clone size: NA; CDR3 protein: CASSVGGARGREKLFF
V gene: TRBV13; clone size: few; CDR3 protein: CASSPQDSENTGELFF
V gene: TRBV2; clone size: NA; CDR3 protein: CASSEDRDREYRATNEKLFF
V gene: TRBV5-6; clone size: NA; CDR3 protein: CASFIWGEIAKNIQYF
V gene: TRBV7-9; clone size: NA; CDR3 protein: CASSLGTSGPNTGELFF
V gene: TRBV30; clone size: NA; CDR3 protein: CPGVQTEKGNTIYF
V gene: TRBV28; clone size: NA; CDR3 protein: CASSPRQGPTDTQYF
V gene: TRBV2; clone size: NA; CDR3 protein: CASSEARGQGAVREQFF
V gene: TRBV9; clone size: NA; CDR3 protein: CASSRPLRGPTGRGATNEKLFF
V gene: TRBV6-5; clone size: NA; CDR3 protein: CASTRALGNTGELFF
V gene: TRBV9; clone size: many; CDR3 protein: CASSLGGTDGYTF